Below are 24 T cell receptor beta chains sequenced from a single sample in a study of lymphopenia after photon versus proton radiotherapy. Assay: immunoSEQ multiplex PCR; the TCRdb copy retains only in-frame clones and omits some. There are 15,000 to 20,000 clones in the sample; 80% to 95% occur only once, and around 1.7% lies in the top ten. Sequencing was performed on peripheral blood, taken from a patient treated with photon-based radiotherapy. The receptors were sampled from a woman between 40 and 55 years old with cholangiocarcinoma.

The rearrangement links TRBV27 to TRBJ2-7; 11 nucleotides line up with TRBD2. Germline CDR1 is MNHEY and CDR2 is SMNVEV (reference sequence). The CDR3 loop spans 17 amino acids. V was clipped by 5 bases and J by 7 bases; unmatched bases: 16. CDR3: CASSLSRLAGPGLEQYF. The CDR3 DNA sequence: TGTGCCAGCAGTCTCTCCAGACTAGCGGGACCCGGTTTAGAGCAGTACTTC.

This clone was detected only once. The rearrangement joins TRBV19 to TRBJ1-1; D remains unclear. The V end lost 2 bases, the J end lost 3 bases, and 19 bases lay between the germline ends. This CDR3 region has 17 residues. Germline V gives CDR1 LNHDA, CDR2 SQIVND (reference sequence). This CDR3 reads CASSISVRAPTDTEAFF. The CDR3 nucleotides read TGTGCCAGTAGTATATCAGTAAGAGCCCCGACGGACACTGAAGCTTTCTTT.

The chain links TRBV19 to TRBJ1-1, with D perhaps TRBD1 (5 bases). From germline, CDR1 is LNHDA and CDR2 SQIVND (reference sequence). The CDR3 contains 13 residues. Trimming shortened V by 5 bases and J by 4 bases, and 11 bases separated the two germline ends. CDR3 sequence (DNA): TGTGCCAGTAGTCAGGGTTGGGGCACTGAAGCTTTCTTT. Its translation is CASSQGWGTEAFF.

The chain uses TRBV5-6 and TRBJ2-5, with 11 bases aligning to TRBD1. Germline CDR1 SGHDT, CDR2 YYEEEE. Trimming at V came to 2 bases and at J to 4 bases, leaving 7 bases not matched to a gene. The CDR3 covers 16 residues. This CDR3 is CASSLIQGTGGETQYF. DNA for the CDR3: TGTGCCAGCAGCTTAATACAAGGGACAGGGGGAGAGACCCAGTACTTC.

This sequence joins TRBV30 and TRBJ2-3; D gene ambiguous. This CDR3 region has 14 residues. Germline values: CDR1 GTSNPN, CDR2 SVGIG (reference sequence). Deletions cut 4 bases from V and 6 bases from J, with 17 bases between. The CDR3 DNA reads as TGTGCCTGGACCGGCGGTTCCTCTATGGATACGCAGTATTTT. This encodes CAWTGGSSMDTQYF.

The rearrangement uses TRBV5-1 and TRBJ2-7, with 8 bases matching TRBD1. The germline gives CDR1 SGHRS, CDR2 YFSETQ. CDR3 size: 14 residues. The trim removed 4 bases at V and 3 bases at J, leaving 6 bases unmatched. CDR3 protein: CASSVRQGNYEQYF. CDR3 DNA sequence: TGCGCCAGCAGCGTTCGACAGGGGAACTACGAGCAGTACTTC.

The chain is built from TRBV7-9 and TRBJ1-1; D call uncertain. Germline values: CDR1 SEHNR, CDR2 FQNEAQ (reference sequence). This CDR3 has 13 residues. Trimming stripped 8 bases from V and 1 base from J, with 11 bases between. The CDR3 here is CASQVQANTEAFF. As DNA, the CDR3 is TGTGCCAGCCAAGTTCAGGCGAACACTGAAGCTTTCTTT.

This clone was detected only once. CDR3 amino acids: CASRPRTVTYEQYF. The CDR3 DNA reads as TGTGCCAGCAGACCCCGGACAGTCACCTACGAGCAGTACTTC. This chain joins TRBV6-5 and TRBJ2-7; D might be TRBD1 (6 bases). The V gene's germline CDR1 is MNHEY and CDR2 SVGAGI. V lost 6 bases and J lost 2, with 14 bases in between. The CDR3 runs to 14 residues.

The J gene is TRBJ1-3, the V gene TRBV27, with a weak D call TRBD1 (5 bases). Trimming removed 2 bases from V and 2 bases from J, with 7 bases in between. The germline V gene encodes CDR1 MNHEY and CDR2 SMNVEV (reference sequence). This CDR3 is built from 14 residues. CDR3 protein: CASSLQGTGNTIYF. Here the CDR3 DNA reads TGTGCCAGCAGTTTACAGGGTACTGGAAACACCATATATTTT.

CDR3: CASRDSRNQPQHF. In DNA form, the CDR3 reads TGTGCCAGCAGGGACAGCCGCAATCAGCCCCAGCATTTT. This chain links TRBV21-1 with TRBJ1-5; the D call in the table, TRBD1, was not verified against the DNA. TRBV21-1 is a known pseudogene. The CDR3 is made up of 13 amino acids.

This chain joins TRBV6-6 and TRBJ1-2; D is undetermined. The germline gives CDR1 MNHNY, CDR2 SVGAGI (reference sequence). Trimming removed 2 bases from V and 8 bases from J, with 18 bases in between. The CDR3 extends over 15 amino acids. The CDR3 DNA follows: TGTGCCAGCAGTTACATTGACCCTTATAACGACGGCTACACCTTC. Translating it yields CASSYIDPYNDGYTF.

J is TRBJ2-7 and V is TRBV30; the D gene is possibly TRBD2 (7 bases). Germline V lookup: CDR1 GTSNPN, CDR2 SVGIG (reference sequence). V was pared by 4 bases and J by 1 base, with 14 bases between. This CDR3 region has 14 residues. CDR3 region: CAWTQGRGSYEQYF. CDR3 DNA: TGTGCCTGGACCCAGGGGCGGGGGTCCTACGAGCAGTACTTC.

The J gene is TRBJ1-1, the V gene TRBV5-6, with D unresolved. The V and J ends lost 4 bases and 1 base respectively, with 5 bases between them. CDR1 and CDR2 (germline): SGHDT, YYEEEE. The CDR3 extends over 12 amino acids. The DNA of the CDR3 is TGTGCCAGCAGCATACAGAACACTGAAGCTTTCTTT. Translation gives CASSIQNTEAFF.

The V and J genes are TRBV5-1 and TRBJ2-7; TRBD2 matches at 11 bases. In germline, CDR1 is SGHRS, CDR2 YFSETQ. The V segment lost 0 bases and the J segment 4 bases; nucleotides outside the gene matches: 3. The CDR3 extends over 15 amino acids. The CDR3 loop reads CASSLGLAGTYEQYF. DNA of the CDR3: TGCGCCAGCAGCTTGGGACTAGCGGGAACATACGAGCAGTACTTC. The variable domain in full, with the rest retrieved from reference TRBV5-1 and TRBJ2-7, is KAGVTQTPRYLIKTRGQQVTLSCSPISGHRSVSWYQQTPGQGLQFLFEYFSETQRNKGNFPGRFSGRQFSNSRSEMNVSTLELGDSALYLCASSLGLAGTYEQYFGPGTRLTVT.

The gene calls are TRBV19 and TRBJ2-3, with D hard to call. Germline lookup yields CDR1 LNHDA and CDR2 SQIVND (reference sequence). Trimming stripped 7 bases from V and 2 bases from J, with 4 bases between. The CDR3 is 11 residues long. The CDR3 DNA follows: TGTGCCAGTACCTCCACAGATACGCAGTATTTT. Its translation: CASTSTDTQYF.

The V call is TRBV5-6, the J call TRBJ1-3, with D perhaps TRBD1 (5 bases). From germline, CDR1 is SGHDT and CDR2 YYEEEE. V was shortened by 2 bases and J by 1 base, with 7 bases between the two germline ends. The length of the CDR3 is 14 residues. The CDR3 DNA follows: TGTGCCAGCAGCTTTGGGGCATCTGGAAACACCATATATTTT. It is translated as CASSFGASGNTIYF.

The V and J genes are TRBV19 and TRBJ2-5; no reliable D call. The J call may be incorrect, as the DNA end agrees better with TRBJ2-7. The CDR3 extends over 14 amino acids. CDR1 is LNHDA, CDR2 SQIVND, per germline (reference sequence). DNA for the CDR3: TGTGCCAGTAGTATAGTTGCTGGAAACTACGAGCAGTACTTC. This codes for CASSIVAGNYEQYF.

The rearrangement joins TRBV7-9 to TRBJ1-2; D is unresolved. Trimming shortened V by 4 bases and J by 7 bases, and 10 bases separated the two germline ends. The germline V gene has CDR1 SEHNR and CDR2 FQNEAQ (reference sequence). CDR3 length equals 12 residues. CDR3 sequence: CASSSAGLGYTF. CDR3 sequence (DNA): TGTGCCAGCAGCTCGGCCGGGCTTGGCTACACCTTC.

The chain combines TRBV13 with TRBJ1-1; D call uncertain. This CDR3 has 14 residues. Looked up from germline, CDR1 is PRHDT and CDR2 is FYEKMQ (reference sequence). V was pared by 5 bases and J by 5 bases, with 15 bases between. The CDR3 nucleotides are TGTGCCAGCAGCCCTGGTCGAGGGTTTACTGAAGCTTTCTTT. Translated, it gives CASSPGRGFTEAFF.

The chain carries TRBV16 and TRBJ2-7, with D unresolved. CDR3 length equals 11 residues. V was clipped by 4 bases and J by 5 bases, with 6 bases between them. Germline CDR1 reads KGHSY; CDR2 reads FQNENV. This CDR3 is CASSRTDEQYF. The CDR3 bases are TGTGCCAGCAGCCGTACAGACGAGCAGTACTTC. Looking up the rest from reference TRBV16 and TRBJ2-7 gives the full variable domain: GEEVAQTPKHLVRGEGQKAKLYCAPIKGHSYVFWYQQVLKNEFKFLISFQNENVFDETGMPKERFSAKCLPNSPCSLEIQATKLEDSAVYFCASSRTDEQYFGPGTRLTVT.

This chain connects TRBV7-3 to TRBJ1-2; D remains ambiguous. The V gene lost 3 bases and the J gene lost 10 bases, with 12 bases spanning the gap. The CDR3 has 12 amino acids. Germline CDR1 reads SGHTA; CDR2 reads FQGTGA. CDR3 sequence: CASSFTGADYTF. The CDR3 DNA reads TGTGCCAGCAGCTTCACGGGAGCGGACTACACCTTC.

The rearrangement uses TRBV5-6 and TRBJ2-2, with 9 nucleotides matching TRBD2. Germline CDR1 SGHDT, CDR2 YYEEEE. This CDR3 is built from 18 residues. V lost 0 bases, J lost 7 bases, and 13 bases stayed unmatched. The CDR3 DNA follows: TGTGCCAGCAGCTTGGGGAAACCGGGACTAGCTACGGACGGGGAGCTGTTTTTT. Protein: CASSLGKPGLATDGELFF.

The gene calls are TRBV2 and TRBJ1-1; weak D call: TRBD1 (5 bases). The V end lost 8 bases, the J end lost 7 bases, and 23 bases lay between the germline ends. The CDR3 runs 15 residues. Per germline, CDR1 SNHLY and CDR2 FYNNEI. CDR3 sequence (DNA): TGTGCCAGCGGACAAGTGGGGAGGGCGGGTGGTGAAGCTTTCTTT. Translation: CASGQVGRAGGEAFF.

The chain recombines TRBV28 with TRBJ1-6, with 7 bases fitting TRBD1. Looked up from germline, CDR1 is MDHEN and CDR2 is SYDVKM. CDR3 length: 15 amino acids. V was clipped by 5 bases and J by 6 bases; unmatched bases: 7. The CDR3 sequence is CASSPRTGLNSPLHF. CDR3 in DNA: TGTGCCAGCAGTCCTCGGACAGGCCTTAATTCACCCCTCCACTTT.